The sequence of this TCR beta chain was determined in a study of blood T cell repertoires in COVID-19. Background on the study: The cDNA or gDNA used as material had been derived from T cells, B-cell-depleted T cells, or PBMCs.

CDR1 and CDR2 (germline): MNHEY, SVGAGI. J gave up 2 bases and V 11 bases, and 6 bases lay outside the gene matches. CDR3 length equals 15 residues. Method: immunoSEQ multiplex PCR; TCRdb's copy keeps in-frame clones and lacks some. The sample shows roughly 150,000 clones, 80% to 90% of them seen only once. The source material was peripheral blood. This clonotype was obtained from a woman between 35 and 50 years old with acute or convalescent COVID-19. This chain connects TRBV6-5 to TRBJ2-2, with TRBD2 matching over 12 bases. The DNA for the CDR3 is TGTGCCTCTCGACTAGCGGGGGTAAACACCGGGGAGCTGTTTTTT. Translating it yields CASRLAGVNTGELFF.